The clone carrying this T cell receptor beta chain has more than one count but fewer than ten. The source of the sample is a study of T cells after yellow fever vaccination. 5'RACE template switching generated TCR cDNA, adding a universal primer site and UMIs. TCRdb fed the 5' RACE reads into MiXCR, producing one record per CDR3 protein. The data contain 450,000 to 550,000 distinct CDR3 sequences, 21% of them singletons. Germline values: CDR1 SGHTA, CDR2 FQGTGA. V was pared by 5 bases and J by 5 bases, with 18 bases between. The CDR3 length is 15 residues. This chain joins TRBV7-3 and TRBJ2-5; D possibly matches TRBD1 or TRBD2 (5 bases each). Specimen: PBMCs, collected 21 days after the first yellow fever vaccination. This sequence originates from a man between 18 and 29 years old who received the YFV17D yellow fever vaccine. The CDR3 DNA sequence: TGTGCCAGCAGCGTAGGGGTGGCGGGCGGGGAGACCCAGTACTTC. Protein: CASSVGVAGGETQYF.